A selection of T cell receptor beta chains follows, all from one sample in a study of blood T cell repertoires in COVID-19. Method: immunoSEQ multiplex PCR; TCRdb's copy keeps in-frame clones and lacks some. The data hold 99,000 or so clones, with around four fifths observed a single time. Sequencing was performed on peripheral blood. These TCRs come from a man aged 55 to 70 with acute or convalescent COVID-19. CDR3s leave out the opening cysteine and the closing phenylalanine or tryptophan. The order of the fields is J gene, V gene, CDR3 protein.

TRBJ2-7	TRBV5-1	ASSLTGGAGYEQY
TRBJ1-3	TRBV19	ASTGGFSGNTIY
TRBJ2-7	TRBV20-1	SASHRGPSGFSYEQY
TRBJ2-7	TRBV12-3/TRBV12-4	ASSSGTGEQY
TRBJ2-7	TRBV7-8	ASSLGIEDGEQY
TRBJ1-6	TRBV19	ASQGSNSPLH
TRBJ1-2	TRBV20-1	SASQGASYYGYT
TRBJ2-3	TRBV5-5	ASSPMGQEHTDTQY
TRBJ2-7	TRBV7-2	ASRLDRGDEQY
TRBJ1-3	TRBV14	ASSPRDRRNTIY
TRBJ1-3	TRBV3-1/TRBV3-2	ATSRGNSGNTIY
TRBJ2-3	TRBV15	ATSSGLLAGVFTDTQY
TRBJ2-5	TRBV9	ASSVEQGPVETQY
TRBJ2-6	TRBV30	AWRHSGANVLT
TRBJ2-2	TRBV3-1/TRBV3-2	ASSQVGRSPTGELF
TRBJ2-3	TRBV7-3	ASSLGLTTDTQY
TRBJ2-3	TRBV27	ASSYSGLLSTDTQY
TRBJ2-2	TRBV7-9	ASIESQGDTGELF
TRBJ1-2	TRBV30	AWRNSGSYGYT
TRBJ1-5	TRBV7-9	ASSAGQNQPQH
TRBJ2-4	TRBV30	AWTAGGNIQY
TRBJ1-6	TRBV6-5	ASSRDRNYSPLH
TRBJ1-1	TRBV7-9	ASSLIGTEAF
TRBJ2-1	TRBV14	ASSQVSGKSSYNEQF
TRBJ1-2	TRBV27	ASSRDRDNYGYT
TRBJ2-7	TRBV11-2	ASSFHRDLGAYEQY
TRBJ2-1	TRBV11-3	ASSPLRLAGGQQF
TRBJ2-7	TRBV7-2	ASSFTPGQGEQY
TRBJ1-1	TRBV29-1	SVGGWNTEAF
TRBJ2-5	TRBV15	ATSRQGGETQY
TRBJ1-6	TRBV2	ASRRQESPLH
TRBJ2-3	TRBV6-2/TRBV6-3	ASSGTTRDTQY
TRBJ1-6	TRBV29-1	RVCSVRQGRRLHDSPLH
TRBJ2-7	TRBV6-6	ASSYVGGAEEQY
TRBJ2-7	TRBV6-5	ASRVRDRGSYEQY
TRBJ2-1	TRBV7-9	ASSLDAGLPTSEQF
TRBJ2-2	TRBV4-1	ASSRAGGIAGELF
TRBJ1-5	TRBV5-6	ASSSLRQPQH
TRBJ2-1	TRBV7-2	ASSFTSGNYNEQF
TRBJ2-5	TRBV11-3	ASSLVAIETQY
TRBJ1-2	TRBV19	ASSNSPGTKFGYT
TRBJ1-1	TRBV7-2	ASSPLGGLAF
TRBJ2-3	TRBV5-1	ASSSGTGKLPITY
TRBJ2-1	TRBV7-3	ASSPPAGDEQF
TRBJ1-3	TRBV29-1	SVETGTRTSGNTIY
TRBJ1-5	TRBV30	AWSLPDRGYQPQH
TRBJ1-2	TRBV14	ASSFDRDYGYT
TRBJ1-6	TRBV3-1/TRBV3-2	ASSAGDNSPLH
TRBJ1-5	TRBV27	ASSPMTGINQPQH
TRBJ1-1	TRBV6-5	ASSYSHRAAEAF